This T cell receptor (beta chain) originates from a study of blood T cells in healthy people across ages. Overall study findings and caveats: A strong correlation between TCR beta diversity and naive T cell percentage was seen.

This clonotype showed up many times. The antigen remains unidentified. Using a J-beta primer mix together with a sample-barcoded 5' primer, a second PCR was run for roughly 6 to 12 cycles. TCRdb passed the 5' RACE reads through MiXCR, listing each CDR3 protein once. The data contain some 1.4 million distinct CDR3 sequences, about 40% of them singletons. The CDR3 is 15 amino acids. Germline V gene data show CDR1 as MGHRA and CDR2 as YSYEKL. V was trimmed by 4 bases and J by 2 bases, leaving 13 bases between them. The chain carries TRBV4-1 and TRBJ2-3; D is possibly TRBD2 (5 bases). The sequence was collected from a woman between 18 and 29 years old in good health. The material sequenced was blood. The CDR3 DNA reads TGCGCCAGCAGCCCTGAGGGCTACAACACAGATACGCAGTATTTT. It yields the protein CASSPEGYNTDTQYF.